This T cell receptor (beta chain) appears in the sequencing data of a study of T cells in Graves' hyperthyroidism and ophthalmopathy. The ends were cut back, 2 bases at V and 4 bases at J, with 11 bases in the middle. The CDR3 spans 14 residues. CDR1 and CDR2 (germline): MNHNS, SASEGT. Diagnostic decisions used clinical symptoms, serum thyroxine and TRAb, thyroid ultrasound and orbital computed tomography. Amplification of TCR beta CDR3 regions used RNA as the template. A first-round RT-PCR of the TCR CDR3 used the HTBI primer set. TCRdb re-derived calls from the multiplex PCR reads in MiXCR, one entry per CDR3 protein. Of some 360,000 distinct CDR3 sequences listed, 15% to 20% are singletons. This clonotype was recorded at least ten times.

The TCR originated in a woman aged 40 to 50 with Graves' ophthalmopathy. The rearrangement joins TRBV6-1 to TRBJ1-2; D not resolved. The sample consisted of blood. CDR3 sequence reads: CASSEYEVFYGYTF. The CDR3 bases are TGTGCCAGCAGTGAATATGAGGTATTCTATGGCTACACCTTC.